Following are 21 T cell receptor delta chains from one sample sequenced in a study of gamma-delta chains in newborns, infants, children. TCRdb applied CATT to the reads for clone calling. The data contain 3,500 to 4,500 delta-chain clones, more than 0.55% of them singletons. Sequenced input: blood. The origin of the receptors is a child who was a newborn, infant or young child, either healthy, febrile or measles-vaccinated (not recorded which).

This clone was found a few times. A far larger clone is one nucleotide away, so this likely arose from a read error. The sample carries other DNA sequences with the same CDR3. This chain joins TRDV2 and TRDJ1; 7 bases line up with TRDD3. Trimming took 0 bases from V and 2 from J; bases not matched to a gene: 11. This CDR3 comprises 17 residues. Germline V gene sequence: CDR1 GEAIGNYY, CDR2 EKD. CDR3 DNA sequence: TGTGCCTGTGACACCGTACTAGGGGATAGGCGGACCGATAAACTCATCTTT. This sequence encodes CACDTVLGDRRTDKLIF.

Concerning this clone: A far more abundant clone sits one base away, making this likely a read error. Other DNA sequences of this sample code for an identical CDR3. The rearrangement uses TRDV2 and TRDJ1; no firm D call. The CDR3 is 15 amino acids. Per germline, CDR1 GEAIGNYY and CDR2 EKD. This chain's CDR3 is CACDTVGVYTDKLIF. In DNA form, the CDR3 reads TGCGCCTGTGACACCGTGGGCGTTTACACCGATAAACTCATCTTT.

This clone was observed a few times. A much larger clonotype is one base distant, so this may be a read error. The same CDR3 can be traced to other DNA sequences in this sample. The genes are TRDV2 and TRDJ3; 12 positions agree with TRDD3. The CDR3 runs to 21 residues. Germline values: CDR1 GEAIGNYY, CDR2 EKD. CDR3 DNA sequence: TGTGCCTGTGACAGCGTACTCGTACTGGGGGATACAGGTTGGGACACCCGGCAGATGTTTTTC. It translates to CACDSVLVLGDTGWDTRQMFF.

Regarding this clone: This DNA's translation and the protein TCRdb lists, from a much larger clone, do not match at residue 5, likely due to a read error; the protein shown is translated from the DNA. V is TRDV2 and J is TRDJ1; perhaps TRDD3 as D (6 bases). The CDR3 is 15 amino acids. Germline loops: CDR1 GEAIGNYY, CDR2 EKD. Deletions cut 3 bases from V and 4 bases from J, with 17 bases between. The CDR3 region has the DNA TGTGCCTGTGACGCCGTCGCACTGGGCTTCGATAAACTCATCTTT. Protein product: CACDAVALGFDKLIF.

Comment on this clone: TCRdb's protein, taken from a much larger clone, differs from this DNA's translation at residue 9, likely owing to a read error; the protein displayed comes from the DNA. The rearrangement links TRDV2 to TRDJ3, with 9 bases fitting TRDD3. The J segment lost 1 base and the V segment lost 2 bases, leaving 2 bases of the junction unmatched. CDR3 length: 17 residues. CDR1 is GEAIGNYY and CDR2 is EKD in the germline V gene. CDR3 loop: CACDNTGGSWDTRQMFF. In DNA, the CDR3 is TGTGCCTGTGACAATACTGGGGGATCCTGGGACACCCGACAGATGTTTTTC.

Note on this clone: Translating this DNA gives a protein that differs at residue 13 from the TCRdb one, which belongs to a much larger clone; a read error is likely, and the protein shown is this translation. The genes are TRDV2 and TRDJ3; 7 nucleotides align to TRDD3. The CDR3 extends over 18 amino acids. Germline lookup yields CDR1 GEAIGNYY and CDR2 EKD. The CDR3 region is CACDTLDTSSWDARQMFF. CDR3 nucleotide sequence: TGTGCCTGTGACACGTTGGATACGAGCTCCTGGGACGCCCGACAGATGTTTTTC.

This clone was detected a few times. TCRdb shows a much larger clone's protein in place of this DNA's translation, and the two differ at residue 13, likely through a read error; the protein shown is translated from the DNA. The V call is TRDV2, the J call TRDJ1; weak D call: TRDD3 (6 bases). The CDR3 length is 14 residues. Per germline, CDR1 GEAIGNYY and CDR2 EKD. CDR3 sequence reads: CACDTGIYTDKLTF. The CDR3 DNA follows: TGTGCCTGTGACACCGGGATATACACCGATAAACTCACCTTT.

This clone was recorded a few times. This DNA's translation differs at residue 6 from TCRdb's protein, which comes from a much larger clone; a read error is likely, and the protein shown is translated from the DNA. Other DNA sequences within the sample encode an identical CDR3. The chain joins TRDV2 to TRDJ2, with 9 positions matching TRDD3. The V gene end was trimmed by 0 bases and the J gene end by 5 bases; junction bases not matched to a gene: 0. The CDR3 is 14 amino acids. CDR1 and CDR2 from the germline V gene are GEAIGNYY and EKD. Written as DNA, the CDR3 is TGTGCCTGTGACACCCTGGGGGATACAGCACAACTCTTCTTT. As protein: CACDTLGDTAQLFF.

Regarding this clone: The translation of this DNA and the TCRdb protein of a much larger clone differ at residue 9, probably owing to a read error; the protein shown here is translated from the DNA. The chain employs TRAV29/DV5 and TRDJ2; tentatively, D is TRDD3 (6 bases). Germline loops: CDR1 NSMFDY, CDR2 ISSIKDK. The V and J ends lost 0 bases and 4 bases respectively, with 16 bases between them. There are 16 residues in the CDR3. The CDR3 nucleotides are TGTGCAGCAAGCGTCCTGGTGGGGGGTTCGACAGCACAACTCTTCTTT. It codes for CAASVLVGGSTAQLFF.

This clone was counted between two and nine times. TCRdb's protein for this DNA is that of a much larger clone and differs from the translation at residue 4, likely a read error; the protein shown is the DNA translation. V and J are TRDV2 and TRDJ1; maybe TRDD3 (6 bases). The CDR3 spans 15 residues. The germline V gene has CDR1 GEAIGNYY and CDR2 EKD. CDR3: CACNTGRGWGGKLIF. Here the CDR3 DNA reads TGTGCCTGTAACACCGGAAGGGGATGGGGTGGTAAACTCATCTTT.

This clone is judged medium-sized. This may be a read error: a much more frequent sequence differs by one nucleotide. In the same sample, other DNA sequences code for this CDR3. The rearrangement links TRDV2 to TRDJ3; TRDD3 aligns across 10 bases. V was pared by 0 bases and J by 0 bases, with 1 base of the junction left unmatched. This CDR3 contains 18 residues. From germline, CDR1 is GEAIGNYY and CDR2 EKD. The CDR3 bases are TGTGCCTGTGACACCGGGGGATACGGCTCCTGGGACACCCGACAGATGTTTTTC. Residues: CACDTGGYGSWDTRQMFF.

On this clone itself: A far larger clone differs by one base, so this is likely a read error. The sample contains more than one DNA sequence encoding this CDR3. The genes are TRDV2 and TRDJ3; TRDD3 matches 10 bases. In germline, CDR1 is GEAIGNYY, CDR2 EKD. The CDR3 is 18 residues long. The CDR3: CACDRIGGYSWDTRQMFF. The CDR3 region has the DNA TGTGCCTGTGACAGGATTGGGGGATACTCCTGGGACACTCGACAGATGTTTTTC.

With respect to this clone: With a much larger clone just one base away, this may be a read error. Other DNA sequences in the same sample also yield this CDR3. The V call is TRDV2, the J call TRDJ3; TRDD3 agrees at 12 bases. The CDR3 covers 22 residues. The germline gives CDR1 GEAIGNYY, CDR2 EKD. The CDR3 reads CACDTPWGIRPSRSWDTRQMFF. CDR3 nucleotides: TGCGCCTGTGACACCCCCTGGGGGATACGACCTAGTAGGTCCTGGGACACCCGACAGATGTTTTTC.

For this clone: For this DNA, TCRdb reports the protein of a much larger clone, which diverges at residue 12, most likely from a read error; the protein presented here is translated directly from the DNA. This chain links TRDV2 with TRDJ3; 9 bases are shared with TRDD3. CDR1 and CDR2 from the germline V gene are GEAIGNYY and EKD. The CDR3 spans 17 residues. The CDR3 sequence is CACDILGDTWDARQMFF. For the CDR3, the DNA is TGTGCCTGTGACATACTGGGGGACACCTGGGACGCCCGACAGATGTTTTTC.

This clone has just a few counts. TCRdb pairs this DNA with a much larger clone's protein that differs at residue 12, likely a read error; the protein shown was translated from the DNA. The chain uses TRDV2 and TRDJ3; TRDD3 is a possible D gene (5 bases). The CDR3 has 18 residues. Germline V CDR1 and CDR2: GEAIGNYY, EKD. CDR3 sequence: CACDLVSKSSWVTRQMFF. CDR3 sequence (DNA): TGTGCCTGTGACCTGGTGTCTAAGAGCTCCTGGGTCACCCGACAGATGTTTTTC.

Concerning this clone itself: A far bigger clonotype differs at one base, so this is likely a read error. V gene TRDV2 combines with J gene TRDJ1, with a possible D match to TRDD2 (8 bases). The V gene's germline CDR1 is GEAIGNYY and CDR2 EKD. Trimming removed 0 bases from V and 0 bases from J, with 28 bases in between. There are 21 residues in the CDR3. This chain's CDR3 is CACDTSLPREWGTPYTDKLIF. As DNA, the CDR3 is TGTGCCTGTGACACCAGCCTTCCTAGAGAATGGGGGACCCCCTACACCGATAAACTCATCTTT.

This clone turned up a few times. A read error likely explains why the TCRdb protein, taken from a much larger clone, differs from this DNA's translation at residue 12; the protein shown is translated from the DNA. This rearrangement joins TRDV2 to TRDJ3, with 12 nucleotides matching TRDD3. Germline assignment: CDR1 GEAIGNYY and CDR2 EKD. The CDR3 consists of 18 residues. The CDR3 loop is CACDGTGGYSWGTRQMFF. The CDR3 DNA reads TGTGCCTGTGACGGTACTGGGGGATACTCCTGGGGCACCCGACAGATGTTTTTC.

This clone was picked up a small number of times. This chain joins TRDV3 and TRDJ2, with unresolved D. This CDR3 comprises 12 residues. Germline assignment: CDR1 TVYSNPD and CDR2 GDNSRS (reference sequence). V lost 5 bases to trimming and J lost 3 bases, with 10 bases between them. The DNA for the CDR3 is TGTGCCCTTGAGGGGCTGACAGCACAACTCTTCTTT. Its translation: CALEGLTAQLFF.

This clone appeared a few times. The TCRdb protein, from a much larger clone, departs from this DNA's translation at residue 13, likely by read error; the protein shown derives from the DNA. The chain combines TRDV2 with TRDJ1, with 13 bases that match TRDD3. V was pared by 1 base and J by 4 bases, with 11 bases of the junction left unmatched. Germline CDR1 GEAIGNYY, CDR2 EKD. The CDR3 covers 18 residues. The DNA of the CDR3 is TGTGCCTGTGACACGGTACTGGGGGATACGCACTACAACGATAAACTCATCTTT. Translation gives CACDTVLGDTHYNDKLIF.

Comment on this clone: This DNA translates differently at residue 13 from the TCRdb protein, which is that of a much larger clone; a read error is likely, and the protein shown is the DNA's own translation. The V gene is TRDV3, the J gene TRDJ3; a possible D gene is TRDD2 (9 bases). There are 19 residues in the CDR3. Germline V gene sequence: CDR1 TVYSNPD, CDR2 GDNSRS (reference sequence). The CDR3 region is CAFSTFLRGIRWGTRQMFF. In nucleotides, the CDR3 is TGTGCCTTCTCTACCTTCCTACGTGGGATACGCTGGGGCACCCGACAGATGTTTTTC. Full variable domain (missing parts from reference TRDV3 and TRDJ3): CDKVTQSSPDQTVASGSEVVLLCTYDTVYSNPDLFWYRIRPDYSFQFVFYGDNSRSEGADFTQGRFSVKHILTQKAFHLVISPVRTEDSATYYCAFSTFLRGIRWGTRQMFFGTGIKLFVEP.

This clone has a handful of counts. Possible read error: a much larger clone is one base away. The same CDR3 also results from other DNA sequences found in this sample. The gene calls are TRDV2 and TRDJ3; 10 nucleotides agree with TRDD3. The germline V gene has CDR1 GEAIGNYY and CDR2 EKD. The CDR3 covers 18 residues. Here the CDR3 DNA reads TGTGCCTGTGACCTACTGGGGGATGGGGCCTGGGACACCCGGCAGATGTTTTTC. Translating it yields CACDLLGDGAWDTRQMFF.